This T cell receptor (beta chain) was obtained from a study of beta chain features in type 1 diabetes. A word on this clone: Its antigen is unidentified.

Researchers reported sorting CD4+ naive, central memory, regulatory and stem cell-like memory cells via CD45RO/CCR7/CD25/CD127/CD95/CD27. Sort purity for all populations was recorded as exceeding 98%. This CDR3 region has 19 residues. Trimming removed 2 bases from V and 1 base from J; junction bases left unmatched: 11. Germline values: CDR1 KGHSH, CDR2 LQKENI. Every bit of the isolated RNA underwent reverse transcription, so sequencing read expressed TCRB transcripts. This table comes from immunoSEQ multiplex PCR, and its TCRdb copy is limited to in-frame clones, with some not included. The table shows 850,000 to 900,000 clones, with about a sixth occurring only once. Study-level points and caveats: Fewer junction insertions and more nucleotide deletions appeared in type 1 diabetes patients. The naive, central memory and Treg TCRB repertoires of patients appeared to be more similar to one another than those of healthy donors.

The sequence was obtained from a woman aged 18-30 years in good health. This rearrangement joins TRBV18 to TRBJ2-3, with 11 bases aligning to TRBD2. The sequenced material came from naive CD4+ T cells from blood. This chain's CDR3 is CASSPVTSGSAGGTDTQYF. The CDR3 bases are TGTGCCAGCTCACCAGTAACTAGCGGGAGCGCGGGGGGCACAGATACGCAGTATTTT.